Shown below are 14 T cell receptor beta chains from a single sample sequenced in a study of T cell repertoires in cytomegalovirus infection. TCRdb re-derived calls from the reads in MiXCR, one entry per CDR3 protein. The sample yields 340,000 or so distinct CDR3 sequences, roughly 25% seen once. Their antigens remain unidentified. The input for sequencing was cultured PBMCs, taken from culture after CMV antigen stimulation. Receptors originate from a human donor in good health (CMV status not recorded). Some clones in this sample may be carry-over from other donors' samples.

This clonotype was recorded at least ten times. The CDR3 protein is CASSLMVAGGSYNEQFF. The CDR3 DNA follows: TGTGCCAGCAGCTTAATGGTGGCGGGAGGCTCCTACAATGAGCAGTTCTTC. This rearrangement joins TRBV7-2 to TRBJ2-1, with TRBD2 matching 8 bases. The CDR3 extends over 17 amino acids. The trim removed 2 bases at V and 0 bases at J, leaving 6 bases unmatched. Germline assignment: CDR1 SGHTA and CDR2 FQGNSA. The full variable domain, in which reference TRBV7-2 and TRBJ2-1 provide the parts outside the CDR3, is GAGVSQSPSNKVTEKGKDVELRCDPISGHTALYWYRQSLGQGLEFLIYFQGNSAPDKSGLPSDRFSAERTGGSVSTLTIQRTQQEDSAVYLCASSLMVAGGSYNEQFFGPGTRLTVL.

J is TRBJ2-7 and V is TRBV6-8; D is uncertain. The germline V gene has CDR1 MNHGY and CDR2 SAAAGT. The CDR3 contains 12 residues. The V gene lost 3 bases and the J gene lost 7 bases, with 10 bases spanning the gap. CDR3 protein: CASSYPSREQYF. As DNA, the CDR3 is TGTGCCAGCAGTTATCCATCTCGTGAGCAGTACTTC.

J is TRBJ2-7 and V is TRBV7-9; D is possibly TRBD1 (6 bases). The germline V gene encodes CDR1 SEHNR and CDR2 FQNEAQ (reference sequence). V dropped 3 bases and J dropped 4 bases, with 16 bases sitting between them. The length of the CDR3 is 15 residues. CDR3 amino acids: CASSFGTPHRYEQYV. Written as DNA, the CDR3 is TGTGCCAGCAGCTTCGGGACACCACATAGATACGAGCAGTACGTC.

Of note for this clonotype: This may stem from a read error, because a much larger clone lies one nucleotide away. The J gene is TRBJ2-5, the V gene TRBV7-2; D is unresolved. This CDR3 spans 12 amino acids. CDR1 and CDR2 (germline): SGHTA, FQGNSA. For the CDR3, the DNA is TGTGCCAACAGCTTCCCCGCCCAGACCCAGTACTTC. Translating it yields CANSFPAQTQYF.

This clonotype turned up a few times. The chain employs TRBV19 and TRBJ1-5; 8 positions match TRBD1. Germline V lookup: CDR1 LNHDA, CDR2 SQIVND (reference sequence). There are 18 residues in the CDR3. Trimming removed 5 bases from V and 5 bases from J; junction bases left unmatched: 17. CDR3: CASSLIPDGQGGYQPQHF. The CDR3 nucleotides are TGTGCCAGTAGTCTTATACCAGACGGACAGGGTGGATATCAGCCCCAGCATTTT.

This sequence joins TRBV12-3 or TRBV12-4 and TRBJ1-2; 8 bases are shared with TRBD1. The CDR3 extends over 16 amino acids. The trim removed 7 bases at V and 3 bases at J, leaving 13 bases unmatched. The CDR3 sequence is CASITTLRTGHYGYTF. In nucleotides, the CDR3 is TGTGCCAGCATCACGACGTTAAGGACAGGGCACTATGGCTACACCTTC.

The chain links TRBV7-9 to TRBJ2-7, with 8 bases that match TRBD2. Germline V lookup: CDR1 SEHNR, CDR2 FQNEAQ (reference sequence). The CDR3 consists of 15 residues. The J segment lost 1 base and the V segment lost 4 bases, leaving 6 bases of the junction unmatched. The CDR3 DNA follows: TGTGCCAGCAGCTCGAGCGGGACTAGATCCTACGAGCAGTACTTC. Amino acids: CASSSSGTRSYEQYF.

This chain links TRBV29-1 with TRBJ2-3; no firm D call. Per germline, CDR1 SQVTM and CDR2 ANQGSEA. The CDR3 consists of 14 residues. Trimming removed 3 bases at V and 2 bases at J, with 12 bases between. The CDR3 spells CSVEVPEFTDTQYF. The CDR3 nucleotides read TGCAGCGTTGAGGTTCCCGAGTTCACAGATACGCAGTATTTT.

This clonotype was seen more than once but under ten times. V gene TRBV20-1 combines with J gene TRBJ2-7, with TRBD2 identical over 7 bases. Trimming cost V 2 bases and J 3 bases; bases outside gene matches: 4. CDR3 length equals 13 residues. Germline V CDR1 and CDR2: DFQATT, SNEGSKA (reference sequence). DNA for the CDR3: TGCAGTGCTAGACCTACTAGCGACTACGAGCAGTACTTC. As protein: CSARPTSDYEQYF.

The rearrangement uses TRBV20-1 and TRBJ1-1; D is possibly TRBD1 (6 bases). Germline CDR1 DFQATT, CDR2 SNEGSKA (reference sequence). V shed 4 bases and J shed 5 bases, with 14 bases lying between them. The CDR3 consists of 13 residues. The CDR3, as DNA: TGCAGTGCTAAAAGGGGAGGGGGAACTGAAGCTTTCTTT. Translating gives CSAKRGGGTEAFF.

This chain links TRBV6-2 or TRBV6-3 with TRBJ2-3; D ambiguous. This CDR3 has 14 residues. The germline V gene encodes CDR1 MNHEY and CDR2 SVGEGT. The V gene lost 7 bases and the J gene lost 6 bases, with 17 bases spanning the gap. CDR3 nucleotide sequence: TGTGCCAGCACCTCCCGCTTCTCAACGGATACGCAGTATTTT. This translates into CASTSRFSTDTQYF.

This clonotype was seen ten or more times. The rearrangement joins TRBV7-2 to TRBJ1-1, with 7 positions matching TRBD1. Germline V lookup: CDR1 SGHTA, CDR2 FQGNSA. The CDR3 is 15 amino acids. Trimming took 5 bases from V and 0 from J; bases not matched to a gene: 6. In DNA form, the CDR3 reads TGTGCCAGCAGCACCCAGGGACAGTTGAACACTGAAGCTTTCTTT. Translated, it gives CASSTQGQLNTEAFF.

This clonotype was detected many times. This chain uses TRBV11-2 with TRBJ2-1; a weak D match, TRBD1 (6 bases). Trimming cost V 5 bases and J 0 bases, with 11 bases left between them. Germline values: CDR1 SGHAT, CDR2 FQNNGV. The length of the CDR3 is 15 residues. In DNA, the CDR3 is TGTGCCAGCAGCCCTTGGGGGCTCTCCTACAATGAGCAGTTCTTC. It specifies CASSPWGLSYNEQFF.

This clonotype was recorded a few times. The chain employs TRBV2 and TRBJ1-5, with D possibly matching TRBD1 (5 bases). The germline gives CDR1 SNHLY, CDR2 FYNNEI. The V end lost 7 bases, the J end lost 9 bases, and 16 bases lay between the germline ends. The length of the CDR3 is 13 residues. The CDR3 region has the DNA TGTGCCAGCACCAGAGGGGCGCCGGTGCCCCAGCATTTT. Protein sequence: CASTRGAPVPQHF.